The clone carrying this T cell receptor (beta chain) was picked up a small number of times. Germline loops: CDR1 SNHLY, CDR2 FYNNEI. The CDR3 totals 16 residues. V lost 6 bases to trimming and J lost 0 bases, with 14 bases between them. The sample belongs to a study of blood T cell repertoires in COVID-19. Study as a whole: Material from acute and convalescent COVID-19 was sourced from the United States, Italy and Spain.

Source study methods: Amplified reference gene primers provided the basis for estimating nucleated cell counts. Libraries were prepared by immunoSEQ multiplex PCR; TCRdb keeps only in-frame clonotypes and omits some of them. The V and J calls and clone size were taken over from that table, and D and trimming were inferred from the DNA. The sample includes approximately 77,000 clones, 86% seen only once; the top ten take 1.5% to 2.5%. The gene calls are TRBV2 and TRBJ2-2; D is uncertain. This TCR was sampled from a man aged 30-40 years with acute or convalescent COVID-19. The sample was peripheral blood. The CDR3 is CASRMYFYANTGELFF. The CDR3 DNA reads as TGTGCCAGCAGGATGTATTTCTACGCGAACACCGGGGAGCTGTTTTTT. The variable domain in full, completed from reference TRBV2 and TRBJ2-2, reads EPEVTQTPSHQVTQMGQEVILRCVPISNHLYFYWYRQILGQKVEFLVSFYNNEISEKSEIFDDQFSVERPDGSNFTLKIRSTKLEDSAMYFCASRMYFYANTGELFFGEGSRLTVL.